The present T cell receptor beta chain was sequenced within a study of shared clonotypes between healthy human individuals. Study background: The cohort comprised a couple of women and a few men. Their ages spanned 18 to 49 years. Study findings and constraints: Between a handful of donors, naive CD4 clonotypes were shared at a level of approximately 5%. Though the depth was large, rarefaction showed that sorted-subset sequencing was incomplete.

The naive CD8 fraction comprised CD45RO-negative cells positively selected for CCR7 and excluded terminally differentiated effector memory CD45RA+ cells. After removal of 0 bases from V and 2 bases from J, the junction contained 5 bases not matched to a gene. The CDR3 totals 16 residues. Per germline, CDR1 SGDLS and CDR2 YYNGEE. Note on this clone: Its antigen remains unknown.

Each replicate PCR on the sorted subsets used around 200 ng DNA (approximately 33,000 T cell genomes). Profiled with immunoSEQ multiplex PCR; TCRdb holds only in-frame clones, not every one. The sample gives about 2,100,000 clones, 90% to 95% of which show up once; 1.5% to 2% is in the top ten. The source is a man aged 18 to 35 in good health. Some clones in this sample may be carry-over from other donors' samples. The sample consisted of naive CD8+ T cells from PBMCs. The J gene is TRBJ2-1, the V gene TRBV9; 7 bases map to TRBD2. The CDR3: CASSVEWEGTYNEQFF. The CDR3 DNA reads as TGTGCCAGCAGCGTAGAGTGGGAGGGGACCTACAATGAGCAGTTCTTC.